Below, 22 T cell receptor beta chains from the same sample are listed, as sequenced in a study of blood T cell repertoires in COVID-19. Clones were sequenced by immunoSEQ multiplex PCR, and TCRdb holds only the in-frame ones, with some missing. The profile shows about 430,000 clones, around 87% of them singletons. Sequencing was carried out using PBMCs or T cells enriched from blood (not recorded which). These receptors were taken from a woman in her 30s with acute COVID-19.

The V and J genes are TRBV5-1 and TRBJ1-2, with D perhaps TRBD1 (5 bases). The CDR3 spans 15 residues. Germline V lookup: CDR1 SGHRS, CDR2 YFSETQ. The germline V and J ends were trimmed by 3 bases and 0 bases, with 12 bases remaining between them. The CDR3 reads CASSSFDSPNYGYTF. The CDR3 DNA follows: TGCGCCAGCAGCTCCTTTGACAGTCCTAACTATGGCTACACCTTC.

As regards this clone: The DNA is left out, because the CDR3 cannot be placed on it with certainty; the CDR3 is given as TCRdb lists it. The chain recombines TRBV21-1 with TRBJ1-5; TRBD1 reflects the table's D call only, with no check against the DNA. TRBV21-1 counts as a pseudogene. The CDR3 has 16 residues if both end residues are counted. This chain's CDR3 is CASIFGGGARNQPQHF.

The chain uses TRBV5-8 and TRBJ1-5; D is uncertain. The CDR3 sequence is 14 residues long. Trimming removed 0 bases at V and 4 bases at J, with 8 bases between. CDR1 and CDR2 (germline): SGHTS, YDEGEE. The CDR3 DNA reads TGTGCCAGCAGCTTGGGATCTATTAATCAGCCCCAGCATTTT. Protein product: CASSLGSINQPQHF.

This clone was seen a few times. V gene TRBV12-3 or TRBV12-4 combines with J gene TRBJ1-5, with D maybe TRBD1 (5 bases). This CDR3 region has 12 residues. The V end lost 10 bases, the J end lost 6 bases, and 13 bases lay between the germline ends. CDR3 residues: CATSGVGQPQHF. DNA of the CDR3: TGTGCCACCTCGGGGGTGGGTCAGCCCCAGCATTTT.

V usage is TRBV30 and J usage is TRBJ1-4, with TRBD1 matching over 7 bases. This CDR3 has 18 amino acids. Trimming cost V 3 bases and J 1 base; bases outside gene matches: 14. Germline loops: CDR1 GTSNPN, CDR2 SVGIG (reference sequence). CDR3 bases: TGTGCCTGGAGAAAAGGACAGGAAGGTTGGGTAACTAATGAAAAACTGTTTTTT. Its protein product is CAWRKGQEGWVTNEKLFF.

The chain has TRBV7-2 and TRBJ1-6, with TRBD1 matching 7 bases. The V and J ends lost 7 bases and 5 bases, in that order; junction bases with no gene match: 11. The CDR3 is 16 amino acids. Germline V lookup: CDR1 SGHTA, CDR2 FQGNSA. CDR3 sequence: CASTPSGTVNNSPLHF. CDR3 coding DNA: TGTGCCAGCACCCCTAGCGGGACAGTAAATAATTCACCCCTCCACTTT.

The rearrangement links TRBV7-7 to TRBJ2-3; TRBD2 agrees at 10 bases. This CDR3 is built from 16 residues. Germline trimming cut 1 base from V and 6 bases from J; bases unmatched to any gene: 7. Germline values: CDR1 SSHAT, CDR2 FNYEAQ (reference sequence). The CDR3 protein is CASSLVRAGGEDTQYF. CDR3 in DNA: TGTGCCAGCAGCTTAGTAAGAGCGGGGGGGGAGGATACGCAGTATTTT.

V is TRBV30 and J is TRBJ1-2, with D possibly TRBD1 on 5 matching bases. The germline V and J ends were trimmed by 3 bases and 8 bases, with 19 bases remaining between them. The CDR3 is 14 residues long. Germline V gene data show CDR1 as GTSNPN and CDR2 as SVGIG (reference sequence). The CDR3 DNA reads as TGTGCCTGGAGCGGGACGTTCGGGGGAACGGGCTACACCTTC. It encodes CAWSGTFGGTGYTF.

The CDR3 DNA is TGTGCCAGCAGACCCCTGGACAGTATTTATAATTCACCCCTCCACTTT. Translating it yields CASRPLDSIYNSPLHF. The chain combines TRBV27 with TRBJ1-6, with D maybe TRBD1 (6 bases). There are 16 residues in the CDR3. V lost 6 bases, J lost 4 bases, and 16 bases lay in between. CDR1 and CDR2 from the germline V gene are MNHEY and SMNVEV (reference sequence).

The J gene is TRBJ1-1, the V gene TRBV28; 7 bases are shared with TRBD1. After removal of 4 bases from V and 0 bases from J, the junction contained 8 bases not matched to a gene. The germline V gene encodes CDR1 MDHEN and CDR2 SYDVKM. The CDR3 has 16 residues. Here the CDR3 reads CASSSNNRGMNTEAFF. The CDR3 DNA sequence: TGTGCCAGCAGTTCGAATAACAGGGGTATGAACACTGAAGCTTTCTTT.

The chain's CDR3 is CASSYGGDYGYTF. The CDR3 DNA reads as TGTGCCAGCAGTTACGGCGGGGACTATGGCTACACCTTC. This rearrangement joins TRBV6-5 to TRBJ1-2; D call uncertain. The ends were cut back, 2 bases at V and 3 bases at J, with 7 bases in the middle. The CDR3 loop spans 13 amino acids. The germline gives CDR1 MNHEY, CDR2 SVGAGI.

The rearrangement uses TRBV9 and TRBJ2-1; 8 bases align to TRBD2. CDR1 SGDLS and CDR2 YYNGEE come from the germline V gene. The CDR3 sequence is 16 residues long. The V gene end was trimmed by 3 bases and the J gene end by 2 bases; junction bases not matched to a gene: 7. CDR3: CASSGTGRGAYNEQFF. In nucleotides, the CDR3 is TGTGCCAGCAGCGGGACTGGGCGGGGGGCCTACAATGAGCAGTTCTTC.

This rearrangement joins TRBV10-3 to TRBJ2-1, with 11 bases identical to TRBD2. Germline V gene sequence: CDR1 ENHRY, CDR2 SYGVKD. The CDR3 totals 16 residues. Losses at the gene ends were 1 base for V and 7 bases for J; bases not matched to a gene: 6. The CDR3 spells CAISEFSGGARNEQFF. CDR3 bases: TGTGCCATCAGTGAGTTTAGCGGGGGGGCCCGGAATGAGCAGTTCTTC.

The chain carries TRBV5-1 and TRBJ2-2, with unresolved D. Germline lookup yields CDR1 SGHRS and CDR2 YFSETQ. Trimming pared 3 bases from V and 5 bases from J, leaving 11 bases between. This CDR3 spans 14 amino acids. The CDR3 here is CASSWVLATGELFF. The CDR3, as DNA: TGCGCCAGCAGCTGGGTCTTAGCAACCGGGGAGCTGTTTTTT.

The chain combines TRBV25-1 with TRBJ2-7; maybe TRBD1 (6 bases). The CDR3 is 16 amino acids. Germline values: CDR1 MGHDK, CDR2 SYGVNS. V shed 5 bases and J shed 2 bases, with 19 bases lying between them. The CDR3 sequence: CASSSKRDISPYEQYF. In DNA, the CDR3 is TGTGCCAGCAGTTCAAAACGGGACATCTCGCCCTACGAGCAGTACTTC.

The chain carries TRBV9 and TRBJ1-4, with D maybe TRBD1 (6 bases). Per the germline V gene, CDR1 is SGDLS and CDR2 is YYNGEE. V lost 2 bases, J lost 7 bases, and 12 bases lay in between. The CDR3 has 14 amino acids. The CDR3 DNA sequence: TGTGCCAGCAGCGTCGGGGGGCGTTCTGAAAAACTGTTTTTT. It yields the protein CASSVGGRSEKLFF.

The chain couples TRBV11-2 to TRBJ1-1; D call uncertain. This CDR3 contains 14 residues. CDR1 is SGHAT and CDR2 is FQNNGV in the germline V gene. V was clipped by 7 bases and J by 4 bases, with 16 bases between them. The CDR3, as DNA: TGTGCCAGCACCCACGGGCGCCGGGGCACTGAAGCTTTCTTT. Its translation is CASTHGRRGTEAFF. Supplemented by reference TRBV11-2 and TRBJ1-1, the full variable domain reads EAGVAQSPRYKIIEKRQSVAFWCNPISGHATLYWYQQILGQGPKLLIQFQNNGVVDDSQLPKDRFSAERLKGVDSTLKIQPAKLEDSAVYLCASTHGRRGTEAFFGQGTRLTVV.

Only a few counts were recorded for this clone. The J gene is TRBJ1-6, the V gene TRBV7-2, with TRBD1 identical over 7 bases. The V and J ends lost 5 bases and 5 bases, in that order; junction bases with no gene match: 6. This CDR3 region has 15 residues. Per the germline V gene, CDR1 is SGHTA and CDR2 is FQGNSA. The CDR3 loop is CASSESGQNNSPLHF. CDR3 DNA sequence: TGTGCCAGCAGCGAATCGGGACAGAATAATTCACCCCTCCACTTT.

The chain couples TRBV5-6 to TRBJ2-7; 9 bases map to TRBD1. This CDR3 region has 14 residues. Looked up from germline, CDR1 is SGHDT and CDR2 is YYEEEE. V dropped 4 bases and J dropped 2; count of bases not matched to a gene: 4. CDR3 residues: CASSPDRGPYEQYF. The DNA of the CDR3 is TGTGCCAGCAGCCCGGACAGGGGTCCCTACGAGCAGTACTTC.

This chain connects TRBV19 to TRBJ2-1; D might be TRBD1 (5 bases). V was trimmed by 3 bases and J by 4 bases, leaving 10 bases between them. The CDR3 has 14 residues. The germline V gene has CDR1 LNHDA and CDR2 SQIVND (reference sequence). This CDR3 reads CASSMEQVYNEQFF. In DNA, the CDR3 is TGTGCCAGTAGTATGGAACAGGTATACAATGAGCAGTTCTTC.

Written as DNA, the CDR3 is TGTGCCACCAGTGACCCCGGGACAGGGGGGACCTATGGCTACACCTTC. It yields the protein CATSDPGTGGTYGYTF. The chain employs TRBV24-1 and TRBJ1-2; 11 positions agree with TRBD1. The CDR3 contains 16 residues. Losses at the gene ends were 4 bases for V and 4 bases for J; bases not matched to a gene: 7. The V gene's germline CDR1 is KGHDR and CDR2 SFDVKD.

The chain recombines TRBV5-1 with TRBJ1-1; TRBD1 aligns across 8 bases. Germline CDR1 and CDR2: SGHRS and YFSETQ. The CDR3 consists of 18 residues. Germline trimming cut 0 bases from V and 3 bases from J; bases unmatched to any gene: 13. The CDR3 loop is CASSLAFFGQGLDTEAFF. CDR3 coding DNA: TGCGCCAGCAGCTTGGCCTTCTTCGGACAGGGTTTGGACACTGAAGCTTTCTTT.